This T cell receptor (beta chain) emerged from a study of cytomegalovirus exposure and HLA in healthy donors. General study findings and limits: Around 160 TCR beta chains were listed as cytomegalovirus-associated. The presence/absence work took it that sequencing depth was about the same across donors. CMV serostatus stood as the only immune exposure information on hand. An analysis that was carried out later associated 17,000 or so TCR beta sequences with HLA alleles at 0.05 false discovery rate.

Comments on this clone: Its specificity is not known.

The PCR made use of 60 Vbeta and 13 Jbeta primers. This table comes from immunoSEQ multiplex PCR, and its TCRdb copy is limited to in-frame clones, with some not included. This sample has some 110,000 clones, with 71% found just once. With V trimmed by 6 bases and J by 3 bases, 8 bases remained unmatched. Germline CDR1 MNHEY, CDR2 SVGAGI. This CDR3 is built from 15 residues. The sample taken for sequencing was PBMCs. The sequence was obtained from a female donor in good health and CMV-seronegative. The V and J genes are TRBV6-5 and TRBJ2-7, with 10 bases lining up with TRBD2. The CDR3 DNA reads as TGTGCCAGCAGAGCGCCGGGACTAGCGAACTACGAGCAGTACTTC. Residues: CASRAPGLANYEQYF.